The clone carrying this T cell receptor (beta chain) has only a few counts. What it binds is not known. This CDR3 spans 14 amino acids. Germline V gene data show CDR1 as SEHNR and CDR2 as FQNEAQ (reference sequence). With 5 bases removed from V and 4 bases from J, the gap between germline ends came to 14 bases. The sample originates from a study of Ad26.COV2.S vaccination and SARS-CoV-2 variants. Study context: Donor was in the COV1001 Ad26.COV2.S trial arm. The vaccine Ad26.COV2.S was put into the muscle once, or twice with 56 days between.

Study findings and constraints: Post-vaccination breadth of spike-specific CD8+ and CD4+ T cell responses was reportedly substantial. Whether participants received vaccine or placebo, their non-spike TCR breadth was similar.

The treatment is: around 19 received Ad26.COV2.S at low or high dose, single or two shots; about five received placebo; per-sample allocation not given. Samples analyzed were those drawn on day 63 after the first vaccine or placebo injection. Only in-frame clones appear in the TCRdb table, and some are missing; sequencing was by immunoSEQ multiplex PCR. The sample includes approximately 460,000 clones, roughly 87% of them seen just once. The chain joins TRBV7-9 to TRBJ1-2; D gene uncertain. Here the sequenced sample was peripheral blood, taken in a trial of Ad26.COV2.S vaccine versus placebo. The clonotype originates from a person between 18 and 65 years old who received the Ad26.COV2.S COVID-19 vaccine or a placebo. The CDR3 sequence: CASSRSQAAYGYTF. As DNA, the CDR3 is TGTGCCAGCAGCCGATCCCAGGCGGCCTATGGCTACACCTTC. The variable domain in full, completed from reference TRBV7-9 and TRBJ1-2, reads DTGVSQNPRHKITKRGQNVTFRCDPISEHNRLYWYRQTLGQGPEFLTYFQNEAQLEKSRLLSDRFSAERPKGSFSTLEIQRTEQGDSAMYLCASSRSQAAYGYTFGSGTRLTVV.